Here is one T cell receptor (beta chain) with its context. The sample originates from a study of T cell changes during pregnancy in multiple sclerosis. TCRdb's table, derived via immunoSEQ multiplex PCR, lists solely in-frame clones and lacks some. The table includes about 37,000 clones, approximately 90% detected once. Germline-derived CDR1 and CDR2 are MDHEN and SYDVKM. The CDR3 is 14 residues long. The receptor's source is a female donor in good health, enrolled as a control in a pregnancy study. The rearrangement joins TRBV28 to TRBJ2-5, with 8 bases matching TRBD1. The specimen comprised CD4+ T cells from peripheral blood mononuclear cells, sampled in the third trimester of pregnancy. Written as DNA, the CDR3 is TGTGGGGCGGCAGGGGGCGCGGGCCAAGAGACCCAGTACTTC. As protein: CGAAGGAGQETQYF.